The T cell receptor (beta chain) under discussion was sequenced for a study of vaccination effects on CD4 cells after COVID-19. Method: immunoSEQ multiplex PCR; TCRdb's copy keeps in-frame clones and lacks some. The repertoire consists of 31,000 or so clones, with less than 85% occurring once and the leading ten covering over 3%. CDR1 is MNHNS, CDR2 SASEGT, per germline. V lost 2 bases, J lost 7 bases, and 15 bases stayed unmatched. The CDR3 consists of 18 residues. Having been cultured for approximately ten days, the cells underwent CD4+ T cell isolation. Remarks on this clone: Its antigen is not known.

This TCR derives from a human donor who received a COVID-19 vaccine. Sequences were derived from CD4+ T cells from PBMCs cultured without peptide, sampled before COVID-19 vaccination. The genes are TRBV6-1 and TRBJ1-4; 8 bases agree with TRBD1. CDR3 region: CASSEIGDRWTGSEKLFF. In DNA, the CDR3 is TGTGCCAGCAGTGAAATAGGGGACCGCTGGACAGGGAGTGAAAAACTGTTTTTT.